This T cell receptor beta chain was sequenced during a study of CD8 T cells in ankylosing spondylitis. Findings and caveats of the study: Previously reported in reactive arthritis synovial fluid and blood were some of the motif variants. Made up of roughly 8 highly homologous variants, a TCR beta motif appeared characteristic of ankylosing spondylitis blood. Clones linked to the disease showed a CD8+ phenotype. They occurred at relatively low frequencies in peripheral blood. In ankylosing spondylitis patients, matched synovial fluid reportedly showed significant enrichment of disease-linked clones.

This clonotype was counted many times. Antigen unknown. Researchers built TCR beta libraries using quantitative 5'-RACE with molecular barcodes. Via MiXCR, TCRdb re-called the 5' RACE reads, giving one row per CDR3 protein. Here the sample spans 200,000 to 250,000 distinct CDR3 sequences, around 19% being singletons. The CDR3 totals 13 residues. Trimming took 6 bases from V and 4 from J, leaving 9 bases between them. The chain links TRBV12-3 or TRBV12-4 to TRBJ1-4; D remains ambiguous. The sequencing sample was made of blood, either unsorted or a sorted T cell fraction (not recorded which). The source of this sequence is a male donor with ankylosing spondylitis. The CDR3 nucleotides read TGTGCCAGCAGACCTCGATATAATGAAAAACTGTTTTTT. Protein product: CASRPRYNEKLFF.